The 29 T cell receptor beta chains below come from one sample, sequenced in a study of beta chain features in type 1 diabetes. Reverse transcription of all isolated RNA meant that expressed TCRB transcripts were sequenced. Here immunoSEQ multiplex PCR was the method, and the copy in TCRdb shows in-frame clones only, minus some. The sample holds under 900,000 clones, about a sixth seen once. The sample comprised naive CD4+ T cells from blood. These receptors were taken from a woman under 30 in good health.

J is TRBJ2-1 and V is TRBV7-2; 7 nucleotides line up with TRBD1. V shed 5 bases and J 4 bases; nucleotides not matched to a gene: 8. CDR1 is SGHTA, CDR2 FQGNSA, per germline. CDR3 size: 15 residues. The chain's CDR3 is CASSLQGSWYNEQFF. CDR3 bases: TGTGCCAGCAGCCTACAGGGGTCTTGGTACAATGAGCAGTTCTTC.

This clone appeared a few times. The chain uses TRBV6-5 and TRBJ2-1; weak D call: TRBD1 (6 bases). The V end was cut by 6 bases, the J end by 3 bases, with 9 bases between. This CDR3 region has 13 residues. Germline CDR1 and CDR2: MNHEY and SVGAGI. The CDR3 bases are TGTGCCAGCAGCCCAGGGGTCTACAATGAGCAGTTCTTC. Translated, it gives CASSPGVYNEQFF.

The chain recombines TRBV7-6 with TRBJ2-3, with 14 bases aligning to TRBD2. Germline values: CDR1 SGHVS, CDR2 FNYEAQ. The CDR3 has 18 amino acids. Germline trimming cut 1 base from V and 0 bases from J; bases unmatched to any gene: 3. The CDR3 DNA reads TGTGCCAGCAGCTTAGGACTAGCGGGAGGGTCGAGCACAGATACGCAGTATTTT. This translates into CASSLGLAGGSSTDTQYF.

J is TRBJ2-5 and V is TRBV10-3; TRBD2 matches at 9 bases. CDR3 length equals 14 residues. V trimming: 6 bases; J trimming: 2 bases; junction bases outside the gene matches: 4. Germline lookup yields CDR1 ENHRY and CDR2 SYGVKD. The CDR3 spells CAISKREEQETQYF. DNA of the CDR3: TGTGCCATCAGCAAGCGGGAGGAGCAAGAGACCCAGTACTTC.

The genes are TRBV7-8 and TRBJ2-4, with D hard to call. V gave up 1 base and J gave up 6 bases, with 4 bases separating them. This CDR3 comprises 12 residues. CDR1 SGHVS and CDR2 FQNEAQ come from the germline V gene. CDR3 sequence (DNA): TGTGCCAGCAGCTTAGAGGGAAACATTCAGTACTTC. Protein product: CASSLEGNIQYF.

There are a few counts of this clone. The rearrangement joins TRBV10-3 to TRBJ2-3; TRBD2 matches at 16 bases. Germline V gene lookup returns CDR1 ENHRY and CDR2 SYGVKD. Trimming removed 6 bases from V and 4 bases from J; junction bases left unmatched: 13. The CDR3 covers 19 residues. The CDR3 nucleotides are TGTGCCATCAGGCCGGGACTAGCGGGAGGGGACCTGCAACCAGATACGCAGTATTTT. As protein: CAIRPGLAGGDLQPDTQYF.

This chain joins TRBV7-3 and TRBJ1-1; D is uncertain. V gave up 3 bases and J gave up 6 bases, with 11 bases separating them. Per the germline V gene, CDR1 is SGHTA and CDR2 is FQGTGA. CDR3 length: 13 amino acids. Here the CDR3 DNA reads TGTGCCAGCAGCTTTACTGGGGTCGCTGAAGCTTTCTTT. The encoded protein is CASSFTGVAEAFF.

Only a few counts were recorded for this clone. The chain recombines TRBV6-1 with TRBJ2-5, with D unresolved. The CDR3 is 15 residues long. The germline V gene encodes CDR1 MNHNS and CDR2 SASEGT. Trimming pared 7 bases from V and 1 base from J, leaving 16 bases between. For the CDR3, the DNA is TGTGCCAGCACACCCTCGAGGCGGACCCAAGAGACCCAGTACTTC. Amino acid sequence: CASTPSRRTQETQYF.

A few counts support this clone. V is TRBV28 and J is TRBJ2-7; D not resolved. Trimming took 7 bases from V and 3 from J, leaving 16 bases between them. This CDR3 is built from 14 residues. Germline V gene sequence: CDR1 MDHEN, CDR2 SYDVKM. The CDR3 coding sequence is TGTGCCAGCACCGACCTCAACCTAGACTACGAGCAGTACTTC. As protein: CASTDLNLDYEQYF.

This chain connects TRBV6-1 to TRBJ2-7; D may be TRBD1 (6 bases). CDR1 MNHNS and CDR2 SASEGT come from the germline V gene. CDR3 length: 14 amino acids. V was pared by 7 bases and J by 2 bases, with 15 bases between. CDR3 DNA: TGTGCCAGCAAACAATTTACAGGGCCCTACGAGCAGTACTTC. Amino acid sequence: CASKQFTGPYEQYF.

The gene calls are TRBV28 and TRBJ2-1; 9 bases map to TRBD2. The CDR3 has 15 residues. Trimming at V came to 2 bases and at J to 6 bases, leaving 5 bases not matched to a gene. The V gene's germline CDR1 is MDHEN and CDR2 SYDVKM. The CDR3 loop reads CASSLGSSGTNEQFF. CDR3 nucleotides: TGTGCCAGCAGTTTAGGGTCTAGCGGGACCAATGAGCAGTTCTTC.

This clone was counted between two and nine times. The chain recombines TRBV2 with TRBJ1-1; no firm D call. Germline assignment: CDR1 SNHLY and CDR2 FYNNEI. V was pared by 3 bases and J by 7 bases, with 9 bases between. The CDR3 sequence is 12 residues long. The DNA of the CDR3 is TGTGCCAGCAGTGACAGAGCTGTTGAAGCTTTCTTT. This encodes CASSDRAVEAFF.

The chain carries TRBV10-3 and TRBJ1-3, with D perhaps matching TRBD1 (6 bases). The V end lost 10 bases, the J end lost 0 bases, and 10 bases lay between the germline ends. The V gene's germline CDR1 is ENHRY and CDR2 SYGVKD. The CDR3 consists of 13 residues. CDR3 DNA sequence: TGTGCCAGCGGACAGAACTCTGGAAACACCATATATTTT. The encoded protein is CASGQNSGNTIYF.

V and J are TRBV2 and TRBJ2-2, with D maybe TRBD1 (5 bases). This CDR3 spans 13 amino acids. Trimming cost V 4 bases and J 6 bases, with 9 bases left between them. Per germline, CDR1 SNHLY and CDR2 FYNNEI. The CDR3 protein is CASSAKGAGELFF. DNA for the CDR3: TGTGCCAGCAGTGCAAAAGGGGCCGGGGAGCTGTTTTTT.

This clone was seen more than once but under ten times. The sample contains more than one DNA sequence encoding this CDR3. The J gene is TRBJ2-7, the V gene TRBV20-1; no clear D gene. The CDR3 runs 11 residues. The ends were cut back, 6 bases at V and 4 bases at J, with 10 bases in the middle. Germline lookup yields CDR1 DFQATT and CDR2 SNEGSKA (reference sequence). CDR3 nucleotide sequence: TGCAGTGCCCGGATCGATTACGAGCAGTACTTC. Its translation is CSARIDYEQYF.

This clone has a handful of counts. In nucleotides, the CDR3 is TGCGCCAGCAGCGGGACTAGCGGGAGGGACCAGCAGTTCTTC. Translated: CASSGTSGRDQQFF. The chain carries TRBV4-3 and TRBJ2-1; 16 positions agree with TRBD2. The ends lost 5 bases at V and 11 bases at J; junction bases unmatched: 3. CDR3 length: 14 amino acids. The germline V gene has CDR1 LGHNA and CDR2 YSLEER.

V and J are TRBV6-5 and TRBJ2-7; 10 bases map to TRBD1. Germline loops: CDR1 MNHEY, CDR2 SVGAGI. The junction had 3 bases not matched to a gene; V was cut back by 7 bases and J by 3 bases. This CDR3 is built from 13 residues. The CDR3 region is CASIRDRGYEQYF. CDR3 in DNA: TGTGCCAGCATTCGGGACAGGGGCTACGAGCAGTACTTC.

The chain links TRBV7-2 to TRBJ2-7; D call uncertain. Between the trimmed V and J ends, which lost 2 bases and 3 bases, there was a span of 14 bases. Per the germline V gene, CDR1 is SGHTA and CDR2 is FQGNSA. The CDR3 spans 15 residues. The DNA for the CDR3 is TGTGCCAGCAGCTTATTAGGCGGAACCAGCTACGAGCAGTACTTC. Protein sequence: CASSLLGGTSYEQYF.

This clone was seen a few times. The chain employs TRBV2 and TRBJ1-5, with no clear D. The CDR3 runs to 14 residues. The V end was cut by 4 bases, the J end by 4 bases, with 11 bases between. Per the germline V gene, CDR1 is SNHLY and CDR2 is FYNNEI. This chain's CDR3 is CASSVMSENQPQHF. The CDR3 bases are TGTGCCAGCAGTGTTATGTCAGAGAATCAGCCCCAGCATTTT.

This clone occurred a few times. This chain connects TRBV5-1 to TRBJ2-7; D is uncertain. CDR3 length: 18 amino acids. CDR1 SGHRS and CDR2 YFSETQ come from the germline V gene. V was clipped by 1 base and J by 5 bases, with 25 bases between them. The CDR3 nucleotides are TGCGCCAGCAGCTTGAGATCGGGTTCGGAGACCAGGCTGAACGAGCAGTACTTC. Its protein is CASSLRSGSETRLNEQYF.

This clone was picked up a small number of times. In DNA, the CDR3 is TGTGCCACTGGACTAGCGGGGTCCTACGAGCAGTACTTC. Residues: CATGLAGSYEQYF. The chain uses TRBV6-6 and TRBJ2-5, with 12 bases identical to TRBD2. The J call is uncertain, as TRBJ2-7 better fits the DNA end. Per the germline V gene, CDR1 is MNHNY and CDR2 is SVGAGI (reference sequence). CDR3 length: 13 amino acids.

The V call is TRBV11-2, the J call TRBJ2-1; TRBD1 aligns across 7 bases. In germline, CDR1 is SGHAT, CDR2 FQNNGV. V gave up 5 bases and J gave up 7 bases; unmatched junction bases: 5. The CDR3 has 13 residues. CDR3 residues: CASSPQGVNEQFF. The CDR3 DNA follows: TGTGCCAGCAGCCCTCAGGGGGTGAATGAGCAGTTCTTC.

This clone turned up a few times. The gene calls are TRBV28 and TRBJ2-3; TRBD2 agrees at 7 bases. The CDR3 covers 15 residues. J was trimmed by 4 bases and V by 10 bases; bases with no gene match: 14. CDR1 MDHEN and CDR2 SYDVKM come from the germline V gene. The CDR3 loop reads CAIAGGTALADTQYF. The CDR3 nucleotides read TGTGCCATCGCCGGGGGGACCGCCTTGGCAGATACGCAGTATTTT.

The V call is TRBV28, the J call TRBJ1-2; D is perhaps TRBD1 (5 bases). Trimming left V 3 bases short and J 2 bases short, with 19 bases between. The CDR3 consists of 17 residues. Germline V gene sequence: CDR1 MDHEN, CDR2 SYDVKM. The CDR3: CASSFGVRRGSNYGYTF. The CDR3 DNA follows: TGTGCCAGCAGTTTTGGGGTCCGGAGGGGCTCCAACTATGGCTACACCTTC.

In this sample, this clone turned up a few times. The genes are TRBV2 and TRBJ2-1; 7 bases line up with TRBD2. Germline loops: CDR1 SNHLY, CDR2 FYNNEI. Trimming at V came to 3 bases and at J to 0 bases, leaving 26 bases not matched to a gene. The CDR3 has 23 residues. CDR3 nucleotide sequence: TGTGCCAGCAGTGACTTCCTCGGCTGGCTGCGCGGCGGGAGTTCTAGCTCCTACAATGAGCAGTTCTTC. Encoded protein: CASSDFLGWLRGGSSSSYNEQFF.

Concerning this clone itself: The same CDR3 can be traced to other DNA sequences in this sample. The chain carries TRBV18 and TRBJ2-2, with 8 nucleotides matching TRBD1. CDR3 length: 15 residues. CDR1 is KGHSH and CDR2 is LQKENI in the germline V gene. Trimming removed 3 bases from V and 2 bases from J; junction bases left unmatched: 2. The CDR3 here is CASSPGQGNTGELFF. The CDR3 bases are TGTGCCAGCTCACCTGGACAGGGTAACACCGGGGAGCTGTTTTTT.

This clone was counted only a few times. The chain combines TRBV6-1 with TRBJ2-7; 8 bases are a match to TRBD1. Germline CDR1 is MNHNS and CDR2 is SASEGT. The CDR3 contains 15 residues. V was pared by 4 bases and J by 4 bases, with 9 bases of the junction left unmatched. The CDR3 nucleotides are TGTGCCAGCAGTGCTTCAACAGGGGGGCGATACGAGCAGTACTTC. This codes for CASSASTGGRYEQYF.

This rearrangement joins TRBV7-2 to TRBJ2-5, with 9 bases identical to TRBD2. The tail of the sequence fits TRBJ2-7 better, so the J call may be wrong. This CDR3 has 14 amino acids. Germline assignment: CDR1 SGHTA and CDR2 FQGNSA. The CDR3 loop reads CASSLDAGGNEQYF. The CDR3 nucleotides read TGTGCCAGCAGCTTAGATGCGGGAGGGAACGAGCAGTACTTC.

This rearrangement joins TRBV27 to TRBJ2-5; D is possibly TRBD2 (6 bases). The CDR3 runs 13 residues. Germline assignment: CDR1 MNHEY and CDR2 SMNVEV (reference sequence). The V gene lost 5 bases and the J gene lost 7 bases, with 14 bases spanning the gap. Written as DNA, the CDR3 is TGTGCCAGCAGTAAAAAACAGGAGGGGACCCAGTACTTC. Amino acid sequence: CASSKKQEGTQYF.